Below are 26 T cell receptor beta chains sequenced from a single sample in a study of cytomegalovirus exposure and HLA in healthy donors. The primer mix had 60 Vbeta and 13 Jbeta primers. Profiled with immunoSEQ multiplex PCR; TCRdb holds only in-frame clones, not every one. The ten most abundant clones cover around 3.6% of a sample with around 100,000 clones. Sequenced material: PBMCs. The receptors stem from a woman in her twenties or thirties in good health and CMV-seronegative.

The chain is built from TRBV10-3 and TRBJ1-1, with a tentative D call TRBD1 (6 bases). CDR1 ENHRY and CDR2 SYGVKD come from the germline V gene. The CDR3 is made up of 12 amino acids. With 5 bases removed from V and 7 bases from J, the gap between germline ends came to 11 bases. The CDR3 region has the DNA TGTGCCATCAGTACCCTGGACAGTGAAGCTTTCTTT. Translating gives CAISTLDSEAFF.

V usage is TRBV6-1 and J usage is TRBJ2-2; 8 bases agree with TRBD1. The germline V gene has CDR1 MNHNS and CDR2 SASEGT. The CDR3 has 18 residues. Trimming took 2 bases from V and 2 from J; bases not matched to a gene: 10. The CDR3 here is CASSEIRATGVNTGELFF. The CDR3 nucleotides are TGTGCCAGCAGTGAAATTAGAGCGACAGGGGTAAACACCGGGGAGCTGTTTTTT.

This chain joins TRBV6-6 and TRBJ1-2; 7 bases map to TRBD1. The CDR3 spans 13 residues. CDR1 MNHNY and CDR2 SVGAGI come from the germline V gene (reference sequence). Trimming at V came to 6 bases and at J to 4 bases, leaving 5 bases not matched to a gene. This CDR3 reads CASREDRVYGYTF. The CDR3 DNA is TGTGCCAGCAGAGAAGACAGGGTCTATGGCTACACCTTC.

The chain couples TRBV19 to TRBJ1-2; possibly TRBD1 for D (6 bases). The CDR3 is made up of 15 amino acids. Looked up from germline, CDR1 is LNHDA and CDR2 is SQIVND (reference sequence). Trimming cost V 0 bases and J 3 bases, with 11 bases left between them. The CDR3 region is CASSIELDRYYGYTF. The CDR3, as DNA: TGTGCCAGTAGTATAGAACTTGACAGGTACTATGGCTACACCTTC.

The chain uses TRBV4-1 and TRBJ1-2; 9 positions match TRBD1. Trimming cost V 1 base and J 4 bases; bases outside gene matches: 4. The V gene's germline CDR1 is MGHRA and CDR2 YSYEKL. This CDR3 comprises 15 residues. CDR3 bases: TGCGCCAGCAGCCAAGCACAGGGGGCACTCTATGGCTACACCTTC. Translation gives CASSQAQGALYGYTF.

The chain links TRBV2 to TRBJ1-1, with 7 bases that match TRBD1. Trimming at V came to 2 bases and at J to 1 base, leaving 10 bases not matched to a gene. CDR1 and CDR2 (germline): SNHLY, FYNNEI. This CDR3 is 17 amino acids long. The CDR3 region is CASSERPTGQSNTEAFF. The CDR3 nucleotides read TGTGCCAGCAGTGAAAGACCCACGGGACAGTCGAACACTGAAGCTTTCTTT.

V usage is TRBV11-2 and J usage is TRBJ2-3; D ambiguous. The germline gives CDR1 SGHAT, CDR2 FQNNGV. The CDR3 covers 13 residues. V was shortened by 5 bases and J by 0 bases, with 6 bases between the two germline ends. CDR3 protein: CASSPQSTDTQYF. CDR3 sequence (DNA): TGTGCCAGCAGCCCCCAGAGCACAGATACGCAGTATTTT.

V and J are TRBV7-8 and TRBJ2-1; 7 bases match TRBD2. Germline V gives CDR1 SGHVS, CDR2 FQNEAQ. J lost 8 bases, V lost 5 bases, and 15 bases had no gene match. This CDR3 has 16 amino acids. The DNA of the CDR3 is TGTGCCAGCAGCCTCACTTCTGTGGGAGGGAGGCATGAGCAGTTCTTC. This encodes CASSLTSVGGRHEQFF.

Measured by frequency, this clone is medium-sized. This chain connects TRBV19 to TRBJ1-1, with D possibly TRBD1 on 6 matching bases. The V end lost 5 bases, the J end lost 3 bases, and 10 bases lay between the germline ends. The CDR3 contains 13 residues. From germline, CDR1 is LNHDA and CDR2 SQIVND (reference sequence). CDR3 residues: CASSATGYTEAFF. In nucleotides, the CDR3 is TGTGCCAGTAGTGCCACAGGGTACACTGAAGCTTTCTTT.

The genes are TRBV21-1 and TRBJ2-3; TRBD2 is the table's D call, not checked against the DNA. TRBV21-1 has pseudogene status. The CDR3 has 16 residues. The CDR3 DNA sequence: TGTGCCAGTTTTCAAGAGGAGGCGGGGAGCACAGATACGCAGTATTTT. This encodes CASFQEEAGSTDTQYF.

This chain links TRBV27 with TRBJ1-1, with D possibly matching TRBD1 (6 bases). The CDR3 has 13 amino acids. Germline values: CDR1 MNHEY, CDR2 SMNVEV (reference sequence). The germline V and J ends were trimmed by 4 bases and 7 bases, with 13 bases remaining between them. In DNA, the CDR3 is TGTGCCAGCAGTTCCTCTTCGACAGGTGAAGCTTTCTTT. It encodes CASSSSSTGEAFF.

J is TRBJ2-6 and V is TRBV18, with 9 bases fitting TRBD1. Germline loops: CDR1 KGHSH, CDR2 LQKENI. With V trimmed by 3 bases and J by 4 bases, 10 bases remained unmatched. CDR3 length equals 18 residues. CDR3: CASSPWTGDQGGANVLTF. The CDR3 DNA is TGTGCCAGCTCACCTTGGACAGGGGACCAGGGCGGGGCCAACGTCCTGACTTTC.

This CDR3 is CASSLVGRGVDTQYF. For the CDR3, the DNA is TGTGCCAGCAGCTTAGTGGGGAGGGGGGTGGATACGCAGTATTTT. The genes are TRBV7-2 and TRBJ2-3, with D perhaps TRBD2 (7 bases). The germline V gene has CDR1 SGHTA and CDR2 FQGNSA. Trimming pared 1 base from V and 6 bases from J, leaving 14 bases between. The CDR3 extends over 15 amino acids.

The rearrangement uses TRBV6-1 and TRBJ1-1; 7 bases agree with TRBD1. V dropped 5 bases and J dropped 4; count of bases not matched to a gene: 4. CDR1 and CDR2 (germline): MNHNS, SASEGT. The CDR3 contains 13 residues. CDR3 DNA sequence: TGTGCCAGCAGTCCCCAGGGGGTCACTGAAGCTTTCTTT. Protein: CASSPQGVTEAFF.

This CDR3 is CASSFSGTGTSSYEQYF. For the CDR3, the DNA is TGCGCCAGCAGCTTCTCCGGGACAGGGACCAGCTCCTACGAGCAGTACTTC. The chain joins TRBV5-1 to TRBJ2-7; TRBD1 matches 9 bases. V lost 2 bases, J lost 0 bases, and 9 bases stayed unmatched. Germline assignment: CDR1 SGHRS and CDR2 YFSETQ. This CDR3 has 17 residues.

The chain has TRBV6-1 and TRBJ1-5, with D uncertain. This CDR3 spans 13 amino acids. Trimming shortened V by 2 bases and J by 5 bases, and 7 bases separated the two germline ends. Germline CDR1 reads MNHNS; CDR2 reads SASEGT. In DNA form, the CDR3 reads TGTGCCAGCAGTGAATCCCCCGATCAGCCCCAGCATTTT. As protein: CASSESPDQPQHF.

V and J are TRBV5-1 and TRBJ2-7; 7 positions agree with TRBD1. This CDR3 region has 14 residues. V was pared by 4 bases and J by 0 bases, with 4 bases of the junction left unmatched. CDR1 SGHRS and CDR2 YFSETQ come from the germline V gene. Written as DNA, the CDR3 is TGCGCCAGCAGCCAGACAGGGCTCTCCTACGAGCAGTACTTC. Its translation is CASSQTGLSYEQYF.

V and J are TRBV13 and TRBJ2-7, with D hard to call. The germline V gene has CDR1 PRHDT and CDR2 FYEKMQ (reference sequence). Trimming stripped 0 bases from V and 1 base from J, with 4 bases between. CDR3 length: 13 amino acids. CDR3 nucleotide sequence: TGTGCCAGCAGCTTAGGACGGTCCTACGAGCAGTACTTC. It encodes CASSLGRSYEQYF.

The chain joins TRBV4-1 to TRBJ2-7; possible D gene TRBD2, 6 bases. The V gene's germline CDR1 is MGHRA and CDR2 YSYEKL. This CDR3 has 13 amino acids. Between the trimmed V and J ends, which lost 1 base and 5 bases, there was a span of 9 bases. Here the CDR3 DNA reads TGCGCCAGCAGCCAAGTGGGGGGAGACGAGCAGTACTTC. Translating it yields CASSQVGGDEQYF.

The J gene is TRBJ1-2, the V gene TRBV7-9, with 11 nucleotides matching TRBD1. This CDR3 comprises 14 residues. J gave up 14 bases and V 4 bases, and 12 bases lay outside the gene matches. Germline V gene sequence: CDR1 SEHNR, CDR2 FQNEAQ (reference sequence). The CDR3 nucleotides are TGTGCCAGCAGCTCTTTGAAGGACAGGGGGCTCGAAACCTTC. This codes for CASSSLKDRGLETF. Full variable domain (remainder filled in from reference TRBV7-9 and TRBJ1-2): DTGVSQNPRHKITKRGQNVTFRCDPISEHNRLYWYRQTLGQGPEFLTYFQNEAQLEKSRLLSDRFSAERPKGSFSTLEIQRTEQGDSAMYLCASSSLKDRGLETFGSGTRLTVV.

The chain recombines TRBV5-1 with TRBJ2-2, with 8 bases lining up with TRBD1. The germline V gene encodes CDR1 SGHRS and CDR2 YFSETQ. The CDR3 covers 14 residues. Trimming took 4 bases from V and 4 from J; bases not matched to a gene: 3. CDR3 amino acids: CASSPDRGTGELFF. Written as DNA, the CDR3 is TGCGCCAGCAGCCCCGACAGGGGCACCGGGGAGCTGTTTTTT.

The chain combines TRBV27 with TRBJ2-2, with D maybe TRBD2 (5 bases). The CDR3 runs 15 residues. Deletions cut 9 bases from V and 3 bases from J, with 17 bases between. Germline values: CDR1 MNHEY, CDR2 SMNVEV (reference sequence). Here the CDR3 DNA reads TGTGCCAGTCAGGAGAGGATGGACTACACCGGGGAGCTGTTTTTT. As protein: CASQERMDYTGELFF.

The chain carries TRBV23-1 and TRBJ1-1; D remains unclear. TRBV23-1 is an ORF for which the function is uncertain. CDR3 size: 10 residues. V was shortened by 6 bases and J by 6 bases, with 5 bases between the two germline ends. DNA of the CDR3: TGCGCCAGCAGCACGGCTGAAGCTTTCTTT. Translating gives CASSTAEAFF.

V is TRBV6-6 and J is TRBJ2-1, with D possibly TRBD1 on 6 matching bases. This CDR3 spans 15 amino acids. Germline lookup yields CDR1 MNHNY and CDR2 SVGAGI (reference sequence). The V and J ends lost 2 bases and 5 bases respectively, with 13 bases between them. The CDR3 bases are TGTGCCAGCAGTTACCCGTCCGGGGACAACAATGAGCAGTTCTTC. Encoded protein: CASSYPSGDNNEQFF.

The chain carries TRBV7-6 and TRBJ2-1; 11 nucleotides align to TRBD2. The CDR3 runs to 15 residues. Germline V gene data show CDR1 as SGHVS and CDR2 as FNYEAQ. V was clipped by 6 bases and J by 5 bases; unmatched bases: 6. CDR3 DNA sequence: TGTGCCAGCAGACTTAGCGGGAGGGCCGACAATGAGCAGTTCTTC. It codes for CASRLSGRADNEQFF.

This chain connects TRBV6-5 to TRBJ1-2; the D is unclear. V lost 2 bases, J lost 7 bases, and 14 bases lay in between. The CDR3 extends over 14 amino acids. The germline CDR1 and CDR2 sequences are MNHEY and SVGAGI. CDR3 sequence: CASSYGSGNGGYTF. DNA of the CDR3: TGTGCCAGCAGTTACGGCTCGGGAAACGGTGGCTACACCTTC.